Listed here are 7 T cell receptor beta chains from one sample, sequenced in a study of blood T cells in healthy people across ages. PCR was performed a second time for about 7 to 12 cycles using a sample-barcoded 5' primer and a J-beta primer mix. TCRdb recomputed calls from the 5' RACE reads with MiXCR, one row per CDR3 protein. Of hundreds of thousands of distinct CDR3 sequences listed, 25% to 30% are singletons. The material sequenced was blood. The receptor set was obtained from an elderly woman in good health.

This chain links TRBV7-9 with TRBJ2-5; D is undetermined. The CDR3 totals 18 residues. Germline V gives CDR1 SEHNR, CDR2 FQNEAQ (reference sequence). The germline V and J ends were trimmed by 2 bases and 9 bases, with 28 bases remaining between them. The CDR3 sequence is CASSLRRASRADHQAQYF. CDR3 DNA sequence: TGTGCCAGCAGCTTACGCCGTGCGTCTCGCGCGGATCATCAAGCCCAGTACTTC.

This clonotype showed up many times. V and J are TRBV20-1 and TRBJ2-7, with 7 positions matching TRBD2. CDR1 and CDR2 (germline): DFQATT, SNEGSKA (reference sequence). The CDR3 is 14 residues long. J was trimmed by 3 bases and V by 8 bases; bases with no gene match: 13. CDR3 protein: CSLGGALHLYEQYF. The CDR3 DNA reads as TGCAGTCTGGGAGGGGCCCTGCACCTCTACGAGCAGTACTTC.

Details on this clonotype: This may stem from a read error, because a much larger clone lies one nucleotide away. The chain couples TRBV27 to TRBJ2-4; tentative D call: TRBD2 (5 bases). V dropped 5 bases and J dropped 13 bases, with 21 bases sitting between them. The germline gives CDR1 MNHEY, CDR2 SMNVEV (reference sequence). The CDR3 runs 14 residues. CDR3 region: CASSDPGLQEAQYF. The CDR3 bases are TGTGCCAGCAGTGACCCCGGACTTCAAGAGGCCCAGTACTTC.

There are many counts of this clonotype. The chain uses TRBV10-3 and TRBJ1-2, with TRBD1 identical over 7 bases. CDR1 is ENHRY, CDR2 SYGVKD, per germline. The CDR3 is 13 amino acids. V lost 4 bases and J lost 4; bases outside the gene matches: 3. CDR3 sequence reads: CAISGQGAYGYTF. As DNA, the CDR3 is TGTGCCATCAGTGGACAGGGCGCCTATGGCTACACCTTC.

This clonotype was recorded at least ten times. A much larger clonotype is one base distant, so this may be a read error. The V and J genes are TRBV15 and TRBJ2-7; TRBD1 or TRBD2 may be the D gene (6 bases each). The CDR3 is made up of 16 amino acids. From germline, CDR1 is LNHNV and CDR2 YYDKDF (reference sequence). Trimming removed 0 bases from V and 7 bases from J, with 19 bases in between. CDR3 in DNA: TGTGCCACCAGCAGAGATCTGGGGGGCGTTGGCAATGAGCAGTACTTC. It encodes CATSRDLGGVGNEQYF.

This clonotype has at least ten counts. The genes are TRBV29-1 and TRBJ1-1; no clear D. The germline V gene encodes CDR1 SQVTM and CDR2 ANQGSEA. The CDR3 runs to 13 residues. Trimming shortened V by 5 bases and J by 5 bases, and 15 bases separated the two germline ends. CDR3 bases: TGCAGCGTTCCTACTTTGTGGGGTACTGAAGCTTTCTTT. Protein sequence: CSVPTLWGTEAFF.

The sample holds a few counts of this clonotype. This chain connects TRBV7-9 to TRBJ2-3; D is perhaps TRBD2 (5 bases). The CDR3 runs 16 residues. Trimming pared 5 bases from V and 6 bases from J, leaving 21 bases between. The germline V gene encodes CDR1 SEHNR and CDR2 FQNEAQ (reference sequence). The CDR3 nucleotides are TGTGCCAGCAGCCCGGTCGTAGGCAGGAGGAGGGATACGCAGTATTTT. Translation: CASSPVVGRRRDTQYF.